This paragraph covers one T cell receptor beta chain sequence. This specimen comes from a study of blood T cell repertoires in COVID-19. The CDR3 totals 17 residues. CDR1 is MNHEY, CDR2 SVGEGT, per germline. Trimming pared 2 bases from V and 0 bases from J, leaving 15 bases between. TCRdb's table, derived via immunoSEQ multiplex PCR, lists solely in-frame clones and lacks some. The table includes approximately 100,000 clones, roughly 81% detected once. This TCR derives from a human donor in a cohort sampled during active COVID-19. The sequenced sample was peripheral blood. This sequence joins TRBV6-2 or TRBV6-3 and TRBJ2-3, with TRBD2 as a possible D gene (5 bases). DNA for the CDR3: TGTGCCAGCAGTTACCCCGGTGAGAGGGCTAGCACAGATACGCAGTATTTT. It yields the protein CASSYPGERASTDTQYF.